What follows is one T cell receptor (beta chain) and its context. Its antigen is unknown. Use of 60 Vbeta and 13 Jbeta primers characterized the PCR. Assay: immunoSEQ multiplex PCR; the TCRdb copy retains only in-frame clones and omits some. Counted here are under 110,000 clones, about 75% occurring once; the ten biggest clones make up around 2.8%. This sample was taken from a study of cytomegalovirus exposure and HLA in healthy donors. Study-level results: HLA allele associations emerged for about 16,000 TCR beta sequences in a later analysis, at 0.05 false discovery rate.

The CDR3 totals 15 residues. Trimming removed 1 base at V and 9 bases at J, with 16 bases between. Germline CDR1 reads SNHLY; CDR2 reads FYNNEI. This sequence originates from a male donor in good health and CMV-seropositive. The specimen sequenced was PBMCs. The V call is TRBV2, the J call TRBJ1-5; no reliable D call. The CDR3 coding sequence is TGTGCCAGCAGTGAAGATAGGACGGGCGCGGGGCCCCAGCATTTT. It specifies CASSEDRTGAGPQHF.